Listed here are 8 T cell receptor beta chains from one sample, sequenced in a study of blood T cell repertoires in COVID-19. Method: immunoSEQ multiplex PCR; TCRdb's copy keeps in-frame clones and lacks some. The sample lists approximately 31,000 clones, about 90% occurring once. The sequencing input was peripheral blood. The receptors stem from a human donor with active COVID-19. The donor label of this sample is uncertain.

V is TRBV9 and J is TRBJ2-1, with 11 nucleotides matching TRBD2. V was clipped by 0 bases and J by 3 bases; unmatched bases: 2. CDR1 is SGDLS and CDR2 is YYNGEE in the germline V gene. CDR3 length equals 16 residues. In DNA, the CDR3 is TGTGCCAGCAGCGTAGGGGGACTAGCGGACTACAATGAGCAGTTCTTC. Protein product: CASSVGGLADYNEQFF.

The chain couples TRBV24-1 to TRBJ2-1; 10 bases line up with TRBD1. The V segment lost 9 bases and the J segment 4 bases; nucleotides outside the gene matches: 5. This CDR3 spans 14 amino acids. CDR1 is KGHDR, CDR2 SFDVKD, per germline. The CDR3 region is CATAGTGAYNEQFF. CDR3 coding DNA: TGTGCCACCGCCGGGACAGGGGCATACAATGAGCAGTTCTTC.

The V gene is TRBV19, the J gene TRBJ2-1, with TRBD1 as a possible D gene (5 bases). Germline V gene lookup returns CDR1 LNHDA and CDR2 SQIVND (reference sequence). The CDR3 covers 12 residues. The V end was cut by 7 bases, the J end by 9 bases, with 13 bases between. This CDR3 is CASTTGIGEQFF. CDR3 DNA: TGTGCCAGTACCACAGGAATAGGTGAGCAGTTCTTC.

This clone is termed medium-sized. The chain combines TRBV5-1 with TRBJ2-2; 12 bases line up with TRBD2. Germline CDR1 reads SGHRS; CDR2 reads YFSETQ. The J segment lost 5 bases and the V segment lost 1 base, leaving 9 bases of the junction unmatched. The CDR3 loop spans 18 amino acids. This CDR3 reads CASSLLMTSGRGTGELFF. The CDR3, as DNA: TGCGCCAGCAGCTTGCTAATGACTAGCGGGAGAGGTACCGGGGAGCTGTTTTTT.

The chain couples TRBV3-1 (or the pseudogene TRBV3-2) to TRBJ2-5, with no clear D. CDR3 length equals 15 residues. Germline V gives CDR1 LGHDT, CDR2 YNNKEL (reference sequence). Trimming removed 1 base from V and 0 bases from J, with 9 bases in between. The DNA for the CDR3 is TGTGCCAGCAGCCAAGGTCCCAGGAACCAAGAGACCCAGTACTTC. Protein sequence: CASSQGPRNQETQYF.

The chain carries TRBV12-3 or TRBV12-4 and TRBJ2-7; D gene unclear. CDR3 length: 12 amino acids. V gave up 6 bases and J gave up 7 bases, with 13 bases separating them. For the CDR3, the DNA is TGTGCCAGCAGCTCCCCCACCGGGGAGCAGTACTTC. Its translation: CASSSPTGEQYF.

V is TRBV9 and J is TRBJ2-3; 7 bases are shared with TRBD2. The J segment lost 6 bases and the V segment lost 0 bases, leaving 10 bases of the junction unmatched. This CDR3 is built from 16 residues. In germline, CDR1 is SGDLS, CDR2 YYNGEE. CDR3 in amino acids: CASSVGGLAGDDTQYF. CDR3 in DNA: TGTGCCAGCAGCGTAGGAGGGTTGGCGGGGGACGATACGCAGTATTTT.

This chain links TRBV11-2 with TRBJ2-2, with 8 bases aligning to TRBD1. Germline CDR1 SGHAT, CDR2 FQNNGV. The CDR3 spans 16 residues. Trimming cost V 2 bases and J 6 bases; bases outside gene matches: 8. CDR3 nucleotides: TGTGCCAGCAGCTTAACGGACAGGGCAATCCCCGGGGAGCTGTTTTTT. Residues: CASSLTDRAIPGELFF.